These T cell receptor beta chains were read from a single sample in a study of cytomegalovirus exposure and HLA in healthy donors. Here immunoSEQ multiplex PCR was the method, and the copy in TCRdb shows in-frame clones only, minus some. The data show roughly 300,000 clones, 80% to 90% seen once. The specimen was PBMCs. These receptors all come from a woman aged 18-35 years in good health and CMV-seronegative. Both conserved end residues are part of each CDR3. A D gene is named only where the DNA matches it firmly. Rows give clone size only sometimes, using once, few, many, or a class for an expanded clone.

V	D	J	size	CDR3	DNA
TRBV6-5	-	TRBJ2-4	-	CASRVAAAKNIQYF	TGTGCCAGCAGGGTAGCAGCGGCCAAAAACATTCAGTACTTC
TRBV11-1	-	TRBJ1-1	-	CASSPTRGLTEAFF	TGTGCCAGCAGCCCTACGAGAGGGCTAACTGAAGCTTTCTTT
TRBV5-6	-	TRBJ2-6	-	CASSFGASGANVLTF	TGTGCCAGCAGCTTTGGGGCCTCTGGGGCCAACGTCCTGACTTTC
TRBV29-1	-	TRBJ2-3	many	CSVAGLLRTDTQYF	TGCAGCGTCGCAGGACTCCTCCGCACAGATACGCAGTATTTT
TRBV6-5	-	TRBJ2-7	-	CASKGGRGSYYEQYF	TGTGCCAGCAAAGGGGGTCGGGGTAGCTACTACGAGCAGTACTTC
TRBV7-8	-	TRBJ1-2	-	CASSSGQPRVGYTF	TGTGCCAGCAGCTCTGGACAACCCCGGGTGGGCTACACCTTC
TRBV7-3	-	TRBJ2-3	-	CASSTQGYLTDTQYF	TGTGCCAGCAGCACACAGGGATACCTCACAGATACGCAGTATTTT
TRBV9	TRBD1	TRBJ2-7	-	CASSVGTGGPLEQYF	TGTGCCAGCAGCGTGGGGACAGGGGGTCCCCTCGAGCAGTACTTC
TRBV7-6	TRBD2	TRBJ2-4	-	CASSLGEGRGNIQYF	TGTGCCAGCAGCTTAGGGGAGGGGAGGGGAAACATTCAGTACTTC
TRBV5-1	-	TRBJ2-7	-	CASSPRRAGAHEQYF	TGCGCCAGCAGCCCCCGTCGAGCAGGCGCCCACGAGCAGTACTTC
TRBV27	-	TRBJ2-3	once	CASTLSDTQYF	TGTGCCAGCACCCTTTCAGATACGCAGTATTTT
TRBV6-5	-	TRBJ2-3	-	CASSTGEDTDTQYF	TGTGCCAGCAGCACCGGGGAGGACACAGATACGCAGTATTTT
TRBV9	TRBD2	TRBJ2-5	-	CASSDISSGQETQYF	TGTGCCAGCAGCGATATCTCTAGCGGCCAAGAGACCCAGTACTTC
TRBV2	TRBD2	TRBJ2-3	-	CASSGLAGVTDTQYF	TGTGCCAGCAGCGGACTAGCGGGAGTCACAGATACGCAGTATTTT
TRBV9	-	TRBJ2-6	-	CASSDGSGGANVLTF	TGTGCCAGCAGCGACGGGTCGGGTGGGGCCAACGTCCTGACTTTC
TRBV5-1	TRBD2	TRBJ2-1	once	CASAVGTSGYNEQFF	TGCGCCAGCGCGGTCGGGACTAGCGGGTACAATGAGCAGTTCTTC
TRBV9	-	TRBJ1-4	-	CASSVGRAATNEKLFF	TGTGCCAGCAGCGTAGGCAGGGCTGCAACTAATGAAAAACTGTTTTTT
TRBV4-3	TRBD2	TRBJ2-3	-	CASSRGLGTDTQYF	TGCGCCAGCAGCCGGGGACTAGGGACAGATACGCAGTATTTT
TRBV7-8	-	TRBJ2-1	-	CASSSYGTGNEQFF	TGTGCCAGCAGCTCCTACGGGACTGGCAATGAGCAGTTCTTC
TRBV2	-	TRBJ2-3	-	CASRGSSSTDTQYF	TGTGCCAGCAGGGGTAGCAGTAGCACAGATACGCAGTATTTT
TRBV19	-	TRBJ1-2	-	CASSITGINYGYTF	TGTGCCAGTAGTATAACAGGGATTAACTATGGCTACACCTTC
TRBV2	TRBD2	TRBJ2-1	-	CASSELGTSGVLGDEQFF	TGTGCCAGCAGTGAATTAGGAACTAGCGGGGTCCTTGGCGATGAGCAGTTCTTC